This T cell receptor (beta chain) stems from a study of T-cell memory formation after mild COVID-19. Study overall: TCR clusters were mostly donor specific. Study conclusions and caveats: Some responding clones appeared in pre-infection memory, suggesting cross-reactive memory joined. Clones from the second wave (peaking day 37) had unconfirmed SARS-CoV-2 specificity. Among clones contracting day 15 to 85, CD4/CD8 was balanced, whereas later expanders leaned CD4+.

From the 5' RACE reads, TCRdb called clonotypes with MiXCR, one entry per CDR3 protein. Of 200,000 to 250,000 distinct CDR3 sequences listed, more than 8% are singletons. Deletions cut 0 bases from V and 2 bases from J, with 13 bases between. This CDR3 is 16 amino acids long. Germline V gene data show CDR1 as SGHVS and CDR2 as FQNEAQ. This clonotype was seen more than once but under ten times. Its specificity is not known. The receptor comes from a man aged 18-30 years who had mild COVID-19 (a few samples of this study predate the infection). Cell type and time point are not known. Sample: PBMCs or a T cell subset sorted from them (not recorded which). The chain combines TRBV7-8 with TRBJ1-1; D remains ambiguous. CDR3 residues: CASSLARMGLNTEAFF. CDR3 bases: TGTGCCAGCAGCTTAGCTCGGATGGGATTAAACACTGAAGCTTTCTTT.